The entry that follows covers one T cell receptor beta chain sequence. This sample was taken from a study of blood T cell repertoires in COVID-19. Whole-study context: The study drew acute and convalescent COVID-19 samples from the United States, Italy and Spain. Sample material is recorded as cDNA or gDNA derived from T cells, B-cell-depleted T cells, or PBMCs.

Methods used by the authors: Quantification of nucleated cells was approximated via reference gene primer amplification. Assay: immunoSEQ multiplex PCR; the TCRdb copy retains only in-frame clones and omits some. V, J and clone size derive from that table, while D and trimming were established from the DNA sequence. The sample lists tens of thousands of clones; about 81% were seen once. Germline assignment: CDR1 SGHRS and CDR2 YFSETQ. The CDR3 is made up of 17 amino acids. The V and J ends lost 5 bases and 4 bases, in that order; junction bases with no gene match: 12. This receptor was taken from a human donor in a cohort sampled during active COVID-19. This chain links TRBV5-1 with TRBJ1-3, with 10 bases lining up with TRBD1. Sequencing was carried out using peripheral blood. The CDR3: CASSPMSGTGVGNTIYF. The CDR3 coding sequence is TGCGCCAGCAGTCCAATGTCCGGGACAGGGGTCGGAAACACCATATATTTT.